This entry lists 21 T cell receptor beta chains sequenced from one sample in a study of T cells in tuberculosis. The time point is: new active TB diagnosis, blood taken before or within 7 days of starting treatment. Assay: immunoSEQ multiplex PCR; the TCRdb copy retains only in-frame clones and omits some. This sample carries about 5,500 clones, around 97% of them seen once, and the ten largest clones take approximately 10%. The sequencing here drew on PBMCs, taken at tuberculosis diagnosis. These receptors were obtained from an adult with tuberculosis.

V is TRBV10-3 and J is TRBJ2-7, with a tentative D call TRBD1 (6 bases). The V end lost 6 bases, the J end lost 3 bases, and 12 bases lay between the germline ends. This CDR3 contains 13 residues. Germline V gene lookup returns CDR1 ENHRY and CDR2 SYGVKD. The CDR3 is CAISLGHLYEQYF. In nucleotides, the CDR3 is TGTGCCATCAGCCTGGGACACCTCTACGAGCAGTACTTC.

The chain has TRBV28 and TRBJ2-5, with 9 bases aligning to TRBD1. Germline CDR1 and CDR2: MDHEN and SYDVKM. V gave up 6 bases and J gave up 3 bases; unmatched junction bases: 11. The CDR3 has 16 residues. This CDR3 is CASSSGTGLGEETQYF. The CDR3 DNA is TGTGCCAGCAGCTCCGGGACAGGGTTAGGAGAAGAGACCCAGTACTTC.

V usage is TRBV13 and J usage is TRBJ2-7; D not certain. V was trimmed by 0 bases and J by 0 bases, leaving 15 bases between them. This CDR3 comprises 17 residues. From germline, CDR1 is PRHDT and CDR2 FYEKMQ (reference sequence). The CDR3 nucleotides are TGTGCCAGCAGCTTAGGCCTTCGACTTCTTAGCTCCTACGAGCAGTACTTC. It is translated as CASSLGLRLLSSYEQYF.

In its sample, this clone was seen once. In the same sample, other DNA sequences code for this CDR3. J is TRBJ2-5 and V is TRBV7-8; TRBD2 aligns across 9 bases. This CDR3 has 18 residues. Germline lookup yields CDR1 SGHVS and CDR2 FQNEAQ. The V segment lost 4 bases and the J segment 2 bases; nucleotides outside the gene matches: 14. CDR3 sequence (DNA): TGTGCCAGCAGCTCATCGCCTTGGGGGGCGGGGGGGCAAGAGACCCAGTACTTC. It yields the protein CASSSSPWGAGGQETQYF.

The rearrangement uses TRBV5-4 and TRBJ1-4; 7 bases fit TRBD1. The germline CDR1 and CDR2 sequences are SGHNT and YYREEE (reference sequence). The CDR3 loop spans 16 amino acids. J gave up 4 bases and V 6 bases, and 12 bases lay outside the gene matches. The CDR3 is CASTPRPTGLNEKLFF. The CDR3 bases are TGTGCCAGCACCCCTCGCCCGACAGGGCTTAATGAAAAACTGTTTTTT.

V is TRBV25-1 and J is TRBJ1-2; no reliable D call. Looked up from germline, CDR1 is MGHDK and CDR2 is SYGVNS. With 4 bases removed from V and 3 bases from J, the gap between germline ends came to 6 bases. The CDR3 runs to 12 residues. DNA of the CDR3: TGTGCCAGCAGTGGCCACTACTATGGCTACACCTTC. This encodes CASSGHYYGYTF.

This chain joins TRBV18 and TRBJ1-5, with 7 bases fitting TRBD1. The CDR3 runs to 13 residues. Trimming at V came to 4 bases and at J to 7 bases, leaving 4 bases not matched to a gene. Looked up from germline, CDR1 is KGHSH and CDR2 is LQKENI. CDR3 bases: TGTGCCAGCTCACAGGGGGCTGACCAGCCCCAGCATTTT. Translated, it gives CASSQGADQPQHF.

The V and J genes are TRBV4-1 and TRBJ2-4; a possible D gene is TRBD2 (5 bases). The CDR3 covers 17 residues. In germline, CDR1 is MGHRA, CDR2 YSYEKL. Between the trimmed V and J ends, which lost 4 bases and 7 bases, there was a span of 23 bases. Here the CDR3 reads CASSPERLANRGNIQYF. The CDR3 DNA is TGCGCCAGCAGCCCTGAGAGGCTAGCCAATCGAGGGAACATTCAGTACTTC.

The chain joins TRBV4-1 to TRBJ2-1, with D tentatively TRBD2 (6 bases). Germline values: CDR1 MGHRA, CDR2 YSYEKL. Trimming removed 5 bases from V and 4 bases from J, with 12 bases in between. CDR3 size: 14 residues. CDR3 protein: CASSFSGSYNEQFF. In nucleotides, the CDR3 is TGCGCCAGCAGCTTTAGCGGTTCGTACAATGAGCAGTTCTTC.

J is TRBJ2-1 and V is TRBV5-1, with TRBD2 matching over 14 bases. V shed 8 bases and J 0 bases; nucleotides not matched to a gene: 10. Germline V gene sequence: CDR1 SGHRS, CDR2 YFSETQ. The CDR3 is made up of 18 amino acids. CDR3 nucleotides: TGCGCCAGTTGCGGGGGACTAGCGGGGGTAAGCTCCTACAATGAGCAGTTCTTC. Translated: CASCGGLAGVSSYNEQFF.

The CDR3 DNA sequence: TGTGCCAGCAGTGTCTTGACTAGCGGGACCACCGGGGAGCTGTTTTTT. It translates to CASSVLTSGTTGELFF. This chain links TRBV6-1 with TRBJ2-2; 11 nucleotides align to TRBD2. This CDR3 is 16 amino acids long. Germline V CDR1 and CDR2: MNHNS, SASEGT. The J segment lost 4 bases and the V segment lost 4 bases, leaving 5 bases of the junction unmatched.

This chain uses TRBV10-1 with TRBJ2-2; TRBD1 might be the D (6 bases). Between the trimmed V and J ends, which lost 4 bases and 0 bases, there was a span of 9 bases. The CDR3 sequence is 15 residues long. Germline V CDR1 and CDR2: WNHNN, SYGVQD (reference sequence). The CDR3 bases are TGCGCCAGCAGTGGGGCAGGGGCGAACACCGGGGAGCTGTTTTTT. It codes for CASSGAGANTGELFF.

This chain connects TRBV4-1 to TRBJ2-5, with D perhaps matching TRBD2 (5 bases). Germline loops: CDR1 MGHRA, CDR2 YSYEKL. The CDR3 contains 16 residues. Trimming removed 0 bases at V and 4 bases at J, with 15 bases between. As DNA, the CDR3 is TGCGCCAGCAGCCAAGATCGGGCAGGAGGAGGAGAGACCCAGTACTTC. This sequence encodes CASSQDRAGGGETQYF.

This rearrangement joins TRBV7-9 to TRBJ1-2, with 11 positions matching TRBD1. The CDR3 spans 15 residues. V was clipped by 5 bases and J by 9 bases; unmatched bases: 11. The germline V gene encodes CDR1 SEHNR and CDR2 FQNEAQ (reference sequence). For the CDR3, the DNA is TGTGCCAGCAGCCTCGGACAGGGGGCCTCCGAAAGCTACACCTTC. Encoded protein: CASSLGQGASESYTF. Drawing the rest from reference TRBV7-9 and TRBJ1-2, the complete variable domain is DTGVSQNPRHKITKRGQNVTFRCDPISEHNRLYWYRQTLGQGPEFLTYFQNEAQLEKSRLLSDRFSAERPKGSFSTLEIQRTEQGDSAMYLCASSLGQGASESYTFGSGTRLTVV.

This CDR3 reads CASSLSVRGHYGYTF. In DNA, the CDR3 is TGTGCCAGCAGTTTATCCGTCAGGGGGCACTATGGCTACACCTTC. This chain joins TRBV27 and TRBJ1-2; TRBD1 agrees at 8 bases. V lost 0 bases, J lost 3 bases, and 3 bases stayed unmatched. There are 15 residues in the CDR3. From germline, CDR1 is MNHEY and CDR2 SMNVEV (reference sequence).

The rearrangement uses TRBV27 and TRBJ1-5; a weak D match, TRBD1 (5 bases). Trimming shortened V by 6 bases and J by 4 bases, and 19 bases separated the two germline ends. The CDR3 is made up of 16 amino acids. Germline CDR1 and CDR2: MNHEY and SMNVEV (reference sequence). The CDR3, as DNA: TGTGCCAGCAGGCGGAGAGGACAAGGGAATAATCAGCCCCAGCATTTT. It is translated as CASRRRGQGNNQPQHF.

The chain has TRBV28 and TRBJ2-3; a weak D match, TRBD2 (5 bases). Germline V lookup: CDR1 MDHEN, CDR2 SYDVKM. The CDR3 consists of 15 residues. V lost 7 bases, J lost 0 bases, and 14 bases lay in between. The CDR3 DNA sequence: TGTGCCAGCAACCTAGAAGCGGCTAGCACAGATACGCAGTATTTT. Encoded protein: CASNLEAASTDTQYF.

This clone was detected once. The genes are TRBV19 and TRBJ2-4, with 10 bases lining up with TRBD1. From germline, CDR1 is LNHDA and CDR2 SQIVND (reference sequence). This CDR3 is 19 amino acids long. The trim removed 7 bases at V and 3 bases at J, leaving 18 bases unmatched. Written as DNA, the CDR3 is TGTGCCAGTACCCCCCGGTTTACGGACAGGGGGGGTAACAAAAACATTCAGTACTTC. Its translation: CASTPRFTDRGGNKNIQYF. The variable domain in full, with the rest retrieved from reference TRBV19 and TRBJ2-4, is DGGITQSPKYLFRKEGQNVTLSCEQNLNHDAMYWYRQDPGQGLRLIYYSQIVNDFQKGDIAEGYSVSREKKESFPLTVTSAQKNPTAFYLCASTPRFTDRGGNKNIQYFGAGTRLSVL.

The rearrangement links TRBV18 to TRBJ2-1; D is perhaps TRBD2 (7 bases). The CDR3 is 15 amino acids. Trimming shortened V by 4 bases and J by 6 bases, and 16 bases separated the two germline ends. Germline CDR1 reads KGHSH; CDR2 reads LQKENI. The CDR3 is CASSRGGRELNEQFF. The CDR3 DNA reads TGTGCCAGCTCACGAGGGGGGCGGGAGCTCAATGAGCAGTTCTTC.

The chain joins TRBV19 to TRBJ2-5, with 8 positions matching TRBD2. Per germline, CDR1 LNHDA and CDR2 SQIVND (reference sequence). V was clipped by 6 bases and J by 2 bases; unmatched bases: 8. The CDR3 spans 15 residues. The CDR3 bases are TGTGCCAGTAGCGGTAGCGGGACGGTACAAGAGACCCAGTACTTC. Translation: CASSGSGTVQETQYF.

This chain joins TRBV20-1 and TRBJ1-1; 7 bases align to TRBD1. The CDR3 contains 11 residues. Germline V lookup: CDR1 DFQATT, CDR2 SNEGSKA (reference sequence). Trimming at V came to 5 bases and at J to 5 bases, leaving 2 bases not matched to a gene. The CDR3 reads CSAQDRTEAFF. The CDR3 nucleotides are TGCAGTGCTCAGGACAGGACTGAAGCTTTCTTT.